The next 8 T cell receptor beta chains were all read from a single sample in a study of cytomegalovirus exposure and HLA in healthy donors. The primer mix had 60 Vbeta and 13 Jbeta primers. Sequencing was performed with immunoSEQ multiplex PCR; in TCRdb, only in-frame clones are kept and a portion is missing. The table has 150,000 to 200,000 clones, around four fifths seen once; the top ten hold around 1.4%. The material sequenced was PBMCs. The receptors were gathered from a male donor in good health and CMV-seronegative.

The chain employs TRBV7-9 and TRBJ2-1; the D is unclear. V dropped 3 bases and J dropped 1 base, with 7 bases sitting between them. The CDR3 extends over 14 amino acids. CDR1 is SEHNR and CDR2 is FQNEAQ in the germline V gene (reference sequence). The CDR3 nucleotides are TGTGCCAGCAGCTTCGAGTCTTCCTACAATGAGCAGTTCTTC. Translation gives CASSFESSYNEQFF.

The gene calls are TRBV6-5 and TRBJ2-5, with D possibly being TRBD2 (6 bases). Trimming left V 10 bases short and J 12 bases short, with 18 bases between. CDR1 and CDR2 (germline): MNHEY, SVGAGI. The CDR3 consists of 11 residues. DNA for the CDR3: TGTGCCACATGGGGGGAGGCCCTGGAGTACTTC. Encoded protein: CATWGEALEYF.

V usage is TRBV28 and J usage is TRBJ2-2; 9 bases match TRBD1. CDR3 length: 16 residues. The J segment lost 3 bases and the V segment lost 3 bases, leaving 5 bases of the junction unmatched. In germline, CDR1 is MDHEN, CDR2 SYDVKM. The CDR3 DNA reads TGTGCCAGCAGTTTGCCGGGACAGGGCCACACCGGGGAGCTGTTTTTT. It encodes CASSLPGQGHTGELFF.

This clone is a singleton in its sample. This sequence joins TRBV7-9 and TRBJ2-1; D remains ambiguous. The CDR3 sequence is 15 residues long. The V end was cut by 6 bases, the J end by 9 bases, with 21 bases between. CDR1 and CDR2 (germline): SEHNR, FQNEAQ (reference sequence). DNA of the CDR3: TGTGCCAGCAGACCCGCCGACTCCCCCAGAGGTGAGCAGTTCTTC. This gives the protein CASRPADSPRGEQFF.

V usage is TRBV6-5 and J usage is TRBJ1-2; TRBD1 might be the D (6 bases). Germline values: CDR1 MNHEY, CDR2 SVGAGI. Deletions cut 4 bases from V and 2 bases from J, with 11 bases between. CDR3 size: 14 residues. The CDR3 sequence is CASSSQGHNYGYTF. The DNA of the CDR3 is TGTGCCAGCAGTTCCCAGGGACACAACTATGGCTACACCTTC.

The V call is TRBV7-3, the J call TRBJ2-2; TRBD1 matches at 7 bases. The V gene's germline CDR1 is SGHTA and CDR2 FQGTGA. V lost 3 bases and J lost 0; bases outside the gene matches: 1. The CDR3 spans 15 residues. CDR3: CASSFGTANTGELFF. CDR3 in DNA: TGTGCCAGCAGCTTCGGGACAGCGAACACCGGGGAGCTGTTTTTT.

The genes are TRBV25-1 and TRBJ2-2; possible D gene TRBD2, 5 bases. Trimming removed 0 bases at V and 7 bases at J, with 6 bases between. The V gene's germline CDR1 is MGHDK and CDR2 SYGVNS. This CDR3 has 13 amino acids. CDR3 coding DNA: TGTGCCAGCAGTGAATACGGGGACGGGGAGCTGTTTTTT. Translation: CASSEYGDGELFF.

The chain is built from TRBV7-9 and TRBJ2-3; weak D call: TRBD1 (7 bases). The ends were cut back, 7 bases at V and 4 bases at J, with 21 bases in the middle. The germline V gene has CDR1 SEHNR and CDR2 FQNEAQ (reference sequence). The CDR3 totals 16 residues. The CDR3 spells CASTVGQRAGADTQYF. DNA of the CDR3: TGTGCCAGCACCGTGGGACAGCGGGCCGGGGCAGATACGCAGTATTTT.